This T cell receptor beta chain was captured in a study of blood T cell repertoires in COVID-19 (dated by TCRdb to 2018 to 2020). In the study overall: Samples covering the acute and convalescent phases of COVID-19 were provided by collaborators in the United States, Italy and Spain. Where available, HLA class I and class II types were taken from metadata supplied by the sample provider and were not determined by assay-based typing. The prospective study material was composed of cDNA or gDNA derived from T cells, B-cell-depleted T cells, or PBMCs. A de-identified subject ID, COVID-19 status, age in years and sex were almost always included in the sample metadata. Deeply sampled blood TCRbeta repertoires from subjects exposed to, actively infected with, or recovered from COVID-19 were included in the dataset. Samples came from the ongoing ImmuneRACE study (first 160 participants) plus 1,254 subjects from 6 global collaborators. The repertoires were released in a freely available public database meant as a resource for research on the immune response to SARS-CoV-2.

Overall study results and their limits: The amount of clinical and demographic metadata varied by source and participant and was provided uncurated.

The collaborating institutions used their own protocols to collect whole blood in K2EDTA tubes. Collaborator samples were shipped for TCRbeta analysis as frozen whole blood, isolated PBMCs, or DNA extracted from either sample type. This clone was found once. Its recognized antigen is unknown. Per-base quality was not reported, and no clone a single base away is much larger than it. The immunoSEQ Assay, a bias-controlled multiplex PCR, was used to amplify TCRbeta CDR3 regions from genomic DNA. The authors' pipeline ran thus. The number of nucleated cells in each sample was estimated by amplification of reference gene primers within the assay. To quantify the absolute abundance of each unique TCRbeta CDR3 rearrangement, sequence reads were collapsed and filtered. Productive Simpson clonality was computed per sample as the square root of Simpson's diversity index over productive rearrangements. TCRdb holds this immuneACCESS table with in-frame rearrangements only. Some clones are missing; in checked studies, unresolved V genes explain under half, and the rest has no known cause. The DNA was the basis for D and trimming; V, J and clone size are from that table. The sample includes some 97,000 clones, with around four fifths observed a single time. Clones ranked in the top ten supply less than 35% of the sample.

The CDR3 contains 14 residues, cysteine and phenylalanine counted. Only the CDR3 part of the read is kept: 42 bases, read in frame from the first base. The germline V gene gives CDR1 as SGHTA and CDR2 as FQGNSA. The junction shows trimming of 5 bases on V and 10 bases on J, and the gene matches do not reach 8 bases of it. The rearrangement combines TRBV7-2 with TRBJ1-6; TRBD1 lines up with 7 middle nucleotides. The sequence was obtained from a man between 65 and 85 years old with active or convalescent COVID-19. Sequencing used peripheral blood. For the CDR3, the sequence is CASSLDRVNSPLHF. The nucleotides are TGTGCCAGCAGCCTCGACAGGGTAAACTCACCCCTCCACTTT. Full variable domain (CDR3 extended with the reference TRBV7-2 and TRBJ1-6 proteins): GAGVSQSPSNKVTEKGKDVELRCDPISGHTALYWYRQSLGQGLEFLIYFQGNSAPDKSGLPSDRFSAERTGGSVSTLTIQRTQQEDSAVYLCASSLDRVNSPLHFGNGTRLTVT.